These T cell receptor beta chains were read from a single sample in a study of blood T cell repertoires in COVID-19. TCRdb's copy holds only in-frame clones and misses some; the assay was immunoSEQ multiplex PCR. The sample has under 150,000 clones, 75% to 90% seen once. Sequencing input: peripheral blood. The receptors come from an older woman with COVID-19, enrolled during active disease. Each CDR3 is given with its conserved first and last residue. A D gene is named only where the DNA matches it firmly. Some rows have no size entry. The others give once, few or many, or a class for an expanded clone.

V: TRBV9; size: .; J: TRBJ2-1; D: TRBD1; CDR3: CASSYPRGTGEIVEQFF; DNA: TGTGCCAGCAGCTATCCGAGAGGGACAGGGGAGATAGTTGAGCAGTTCTTC
V: TRBV4-1; size: .; J: TRBJ2-7; D: .; CDR3: CASSTRDQGLTPYEQYF; DNA: TGCGCCAGCAGCACGCGCGATCAGGGTCTTACCCCCTACGAGCAGTACTTC
V: TRBV5-4; size: .; J: TRBJ2-3; D: TRBD2; CDR3: CASSPTSGGDTDTQYF; DNA: TGTGCCAGCAGCCCCACTAGCGGGGGCGACACAGATACGCAGTATTTT
V: TRBV2; size: .; J: TRBJ1-2; D: .; CDR3: CASSEALLSPLRNTF; DNA: TGTGCCAGCAGTGAAGCGCTTCTCTCTCCTTTGAGGAACACCTTC
V: TRBV7-3; size: .; J: TRBJ1-1; D: .; CDR3: CASAGGRNTEAFF; DNA: TGTGCCAGCGCCGGGGGACGGAACACTGAAGCTTTCTTT
V: TRBV6-5; size: .; J: TRBJ1-4; D: .; CDR3: CASSYSIRKF; DNA: TGTGCCAGCAGTTACTCTATCAGGAAGTTT
V: TRBV3-1/TRBV3-2; size: .; J: TRBJ1-6; D: .; CDR3: CASSQSFPGDNSPLHF; DNA: TGTGCCAGCAGCCAATCTTTCCCCGGGGATAATTCACCCCTCCACTTT
V: TRBV18; size: .; J: TRBJ2-1; D: TRBD2; CDR3: CASSPGGQRGGPEQFF; DNA: TGTGCCAGCTCACCAGGAGGGCAGCGGGGGGGCCCTGAGCAGTTCTTC
V: TRBV9; size: few; J: TRBJ1-3; D: .; CDR3: CASSVGASGNTIYF; DNA: TGTGCCAGCAGCGTAGGGGCCTCTGGAAACACCATATATTTT
V: TRBV2; size: few; J: TRBJ2-7; D: .; CDR3: CASSVSPSGPYEQYF; DNA: TGTGCCAGCAGTGTGTCCCCCAGCGGCCCATACGAGCAGTACTTC